Described below is a single T cell receptor (beta chain) sequence and its context. Generated by immunoSEQ multiplex PCR, the TCRdb table keeps only in-frame clones and is missing some. The table has 52,000 or so clones, over 75% seen once; the top ten hold about 13%. The sample comes from a study of blood T cell repertoires in COVID-19. Study as a whole: Sources were T cells, B-cell-depleted T cells, or PBMCs; the material itself was cDNA or gDNA.

V was clipped by 4 bases and J by 2 bases, with 19 bases between them. The CDR3 runs 17 residues. CDR1 MDHEN and CDR2 SYDVKM come from the germline V gene. This clonotype originated in a human donor in a cohort sampled during active COVID-19. The V call is TRBV28, the J call TRBJ2-3; a possible D gene is TRBD2 (5 bases). The sample taken for sequencing was peripheral blood. CDR3 in amino acids: CASSSPPLAGSTDTQYF. The CDR3, as DNA: TGTGCCAGCAGTTCCCCCCCCCTTGCGGGTTCCACAGATACGCAGTATTTT.